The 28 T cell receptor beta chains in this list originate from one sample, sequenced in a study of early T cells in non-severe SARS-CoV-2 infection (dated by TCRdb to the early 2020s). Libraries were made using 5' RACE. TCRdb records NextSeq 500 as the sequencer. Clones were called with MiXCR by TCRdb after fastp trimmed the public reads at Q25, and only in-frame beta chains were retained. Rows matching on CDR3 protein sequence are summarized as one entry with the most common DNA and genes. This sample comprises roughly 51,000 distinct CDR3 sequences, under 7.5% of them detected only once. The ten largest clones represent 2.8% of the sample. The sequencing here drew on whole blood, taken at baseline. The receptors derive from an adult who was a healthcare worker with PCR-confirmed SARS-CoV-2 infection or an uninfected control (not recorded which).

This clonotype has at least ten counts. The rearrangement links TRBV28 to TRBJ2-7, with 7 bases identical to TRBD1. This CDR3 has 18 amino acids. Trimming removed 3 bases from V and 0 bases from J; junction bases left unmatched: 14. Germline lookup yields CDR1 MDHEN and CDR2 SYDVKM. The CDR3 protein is CASSFFIRSDRDSYEQYF. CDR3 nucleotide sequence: TGTGCCAGCAGTTTCTTTATAAGGTCTGACAGGGACTCCTACGAGCAGTACTTC.

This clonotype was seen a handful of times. CDR3 sequence: CASSQGAGWNTEAFF. The DNA of the CDR3 is TGCGCCAGCAGCCAAGGAGCAGGGTGGAACACTGAAGCTTTCTTT. J is TRBJ1-1 and V is TRBV4-1, with a weak D call TRBD1 (5 bases). The V and J ends lost 1 base and 1 base respectively, with 10 bases between them. Germline V gives CDR1 MGHRA, CDR2 YSYEKL. CDR3 length equals 15 residues.

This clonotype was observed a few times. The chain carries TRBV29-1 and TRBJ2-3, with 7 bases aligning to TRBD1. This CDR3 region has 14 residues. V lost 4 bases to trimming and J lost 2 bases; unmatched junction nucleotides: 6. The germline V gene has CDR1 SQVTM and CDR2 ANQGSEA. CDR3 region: CSVVRDRITDTQYF. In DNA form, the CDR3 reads TGCAGCGTTGTCCGGGACAGAATCACAGATACGCAGTATTTT.

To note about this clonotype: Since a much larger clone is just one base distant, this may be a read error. The CDR3 spells CSAQRGQTGAFF. CDR3 coding DNA: TGCAGTGCCCAACGGGGTCAAACTGGAGCTTTCTTT. The chain uses TRBV20-1 and TRBJ1-1, with unresolved D. Germline CDR1 DFQATT, CDR2 SNEGSKA (reference sequence). The CDR3 is 12 amino acids.

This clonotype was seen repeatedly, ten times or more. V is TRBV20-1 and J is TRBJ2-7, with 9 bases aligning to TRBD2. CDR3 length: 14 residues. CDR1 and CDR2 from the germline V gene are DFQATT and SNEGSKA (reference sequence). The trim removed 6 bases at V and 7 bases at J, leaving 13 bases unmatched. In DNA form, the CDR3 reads TGCAGTGCGCCCTCCCTGCGGGGGGGCGGGGAGCAGTACTTC. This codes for CSAPSLRGGGEQYF.

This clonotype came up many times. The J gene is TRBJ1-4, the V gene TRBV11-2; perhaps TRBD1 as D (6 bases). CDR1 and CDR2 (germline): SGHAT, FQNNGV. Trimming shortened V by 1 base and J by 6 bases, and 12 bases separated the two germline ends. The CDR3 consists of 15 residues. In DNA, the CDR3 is TGTGCCAGCAGCTTAGTGAAGGGGGGCGATGAAAAACTGTTTTTT. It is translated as CASSLVKGGDEKLFF.

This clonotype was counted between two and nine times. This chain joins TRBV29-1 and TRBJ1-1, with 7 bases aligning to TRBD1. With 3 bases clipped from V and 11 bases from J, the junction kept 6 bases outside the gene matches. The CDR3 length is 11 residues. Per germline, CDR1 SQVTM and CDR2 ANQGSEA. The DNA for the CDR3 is TGCAGCGTTGACAGGAGGGGGCAGGCTTTCTTT. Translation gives CSVDRRGQAFF.

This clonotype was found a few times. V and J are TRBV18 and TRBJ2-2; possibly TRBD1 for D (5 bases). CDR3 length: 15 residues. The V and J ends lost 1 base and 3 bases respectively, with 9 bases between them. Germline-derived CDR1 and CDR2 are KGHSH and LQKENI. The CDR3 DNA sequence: TGTGCCAGCTCACCACTACAGGTAGACACCGGGGAGCTGTTTTTT. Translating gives CASSPLQVDTGELFF.

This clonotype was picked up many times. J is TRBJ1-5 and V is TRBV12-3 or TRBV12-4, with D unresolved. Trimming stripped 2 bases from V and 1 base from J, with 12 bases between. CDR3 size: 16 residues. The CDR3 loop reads CASSLSGVRSNQPQHF. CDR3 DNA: TGTGCCAGCAGTTTAAGTGGGGTTAGAAGCAATCAGCCCCAGCATTTT.

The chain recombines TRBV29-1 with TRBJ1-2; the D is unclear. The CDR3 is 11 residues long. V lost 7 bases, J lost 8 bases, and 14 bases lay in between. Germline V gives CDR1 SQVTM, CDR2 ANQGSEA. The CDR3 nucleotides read TGCAGCGGGCTCGGACCAAAGGGCTACACCTTC. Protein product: CSGLGPKGYTF.

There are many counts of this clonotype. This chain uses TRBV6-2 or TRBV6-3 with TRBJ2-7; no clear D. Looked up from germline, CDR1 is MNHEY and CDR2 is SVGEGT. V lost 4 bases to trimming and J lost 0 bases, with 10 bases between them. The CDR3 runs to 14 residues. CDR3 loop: CASSSTYYSYEQYF. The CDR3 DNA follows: TGTGCCAGCAGTTCAACTTATTACTCCTACGAGCAGTACTTC.

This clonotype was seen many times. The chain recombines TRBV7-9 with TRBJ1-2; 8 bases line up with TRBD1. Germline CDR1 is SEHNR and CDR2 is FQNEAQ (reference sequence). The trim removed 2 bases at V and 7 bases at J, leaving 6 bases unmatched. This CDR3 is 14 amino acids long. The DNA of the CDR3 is TGTGCCAGCAGCTTATCCCAGGGGGCCGGTGGCTACACCTTC. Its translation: CASSLSQGAGGYTF. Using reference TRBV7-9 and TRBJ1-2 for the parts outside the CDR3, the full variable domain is DTGVSQNPRHKITKRGQNVTFRCDPISEHNRLYWYRQTLGQGPEFLTYFQNEAQLEKSRLLSDRFSAERPKGSFSTLEIQRTEQGDSAMYLCASSLSQGAGGYTFGSGTRLTVV.

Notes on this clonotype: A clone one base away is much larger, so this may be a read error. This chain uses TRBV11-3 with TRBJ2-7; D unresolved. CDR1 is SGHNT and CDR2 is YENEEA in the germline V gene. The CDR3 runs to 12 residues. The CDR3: CVSSFSGNEQYF. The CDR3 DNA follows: TGTGTCAGCAGCTTCTCCGGTAACGAGCAGTACTTC.

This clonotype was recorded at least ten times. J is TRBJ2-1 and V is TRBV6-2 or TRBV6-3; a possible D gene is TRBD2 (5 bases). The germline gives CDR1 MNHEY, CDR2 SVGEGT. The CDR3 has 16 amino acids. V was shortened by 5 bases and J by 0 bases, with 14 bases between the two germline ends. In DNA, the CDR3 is TGTGCCAGCAGTACCACTCTAGCCCTCTCCTACAATGAGCAGTTCTTC. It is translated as CASSTTLALSYNEQFF.

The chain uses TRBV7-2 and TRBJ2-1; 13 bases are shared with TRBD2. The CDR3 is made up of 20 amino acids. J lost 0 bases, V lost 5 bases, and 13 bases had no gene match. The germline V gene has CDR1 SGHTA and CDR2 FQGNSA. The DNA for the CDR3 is TGTGCCAGCAGCCCTGGACTAGCGGGGGTTAGCCTTAGCTCCTACAATGAGCAGTTCTTC. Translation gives CASSPGLAGVSLSSYNEQFF.

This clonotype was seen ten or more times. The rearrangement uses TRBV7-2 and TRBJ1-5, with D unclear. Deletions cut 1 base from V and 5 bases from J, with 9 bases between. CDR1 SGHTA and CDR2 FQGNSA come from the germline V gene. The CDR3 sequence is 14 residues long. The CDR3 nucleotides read TGTGCCAGCAGCTTAGTGGGCAGCGATCAGCCCCAGCATTTT. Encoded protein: CASSLVGSDQPQHF.

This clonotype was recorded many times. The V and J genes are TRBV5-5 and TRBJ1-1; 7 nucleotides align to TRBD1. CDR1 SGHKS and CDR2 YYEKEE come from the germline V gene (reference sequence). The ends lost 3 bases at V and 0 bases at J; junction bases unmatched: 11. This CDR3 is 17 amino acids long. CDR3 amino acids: CASSYRQGGLLNTEAFF. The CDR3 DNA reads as TGTGCCAGCAGCTACAGACAGGGTGGGTTGCTGAACACTGAAGCTTTCTTT.

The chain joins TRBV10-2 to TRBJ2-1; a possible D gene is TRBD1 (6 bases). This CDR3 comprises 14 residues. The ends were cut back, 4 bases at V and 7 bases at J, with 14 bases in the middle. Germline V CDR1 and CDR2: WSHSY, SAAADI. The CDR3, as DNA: TGCGCCAGCAGTGTGAGTGCAGGGGTGAATGAGCAGTTCTTC. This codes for CASSVSAGVNEQFF.

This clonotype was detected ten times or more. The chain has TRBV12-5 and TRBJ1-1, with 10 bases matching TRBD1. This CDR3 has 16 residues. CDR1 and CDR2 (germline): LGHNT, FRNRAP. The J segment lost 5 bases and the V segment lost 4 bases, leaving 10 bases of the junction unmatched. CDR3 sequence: CASGSRQGASPTEAFF. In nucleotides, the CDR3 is TGTGCTAGTGGTTCGCGACAGGGGGCGAGTCCAACTGAAGCTTTCTTT.

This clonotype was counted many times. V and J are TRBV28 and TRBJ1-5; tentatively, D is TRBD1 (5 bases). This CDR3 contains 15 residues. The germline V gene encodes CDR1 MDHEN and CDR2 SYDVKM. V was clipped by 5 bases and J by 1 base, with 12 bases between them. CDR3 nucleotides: TGTGCCAGCAGTGTACCCGGGGCCAGCAATCAGCCCCAGCATTTT. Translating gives CASSVPGASNQPQHF.

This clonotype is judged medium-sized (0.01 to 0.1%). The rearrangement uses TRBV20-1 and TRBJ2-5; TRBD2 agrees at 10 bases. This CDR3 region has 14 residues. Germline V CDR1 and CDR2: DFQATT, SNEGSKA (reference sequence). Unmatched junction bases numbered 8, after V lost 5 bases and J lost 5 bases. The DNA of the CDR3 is TGCAGTGCTTCCGGGACTAGCGTGTCGGAGACCCAGTACTTC. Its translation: CSASGTSVSETQYF.

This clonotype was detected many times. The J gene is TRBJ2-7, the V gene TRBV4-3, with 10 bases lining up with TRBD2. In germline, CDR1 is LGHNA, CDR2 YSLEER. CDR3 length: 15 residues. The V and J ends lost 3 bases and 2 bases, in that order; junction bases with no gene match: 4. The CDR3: CASSQGTSVAYEQYF. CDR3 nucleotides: TGCGCCAGCAGCCAGGGGACTAGCGTCGCCTACGAGCAGTACTTC.

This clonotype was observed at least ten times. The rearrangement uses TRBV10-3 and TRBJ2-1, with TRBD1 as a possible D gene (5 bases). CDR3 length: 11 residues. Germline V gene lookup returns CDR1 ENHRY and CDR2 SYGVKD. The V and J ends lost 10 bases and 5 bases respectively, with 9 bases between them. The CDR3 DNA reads TGTGCCACCAGCAGGGACAATGAGCAGTTCTTC. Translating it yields CATSRDNEQFF.

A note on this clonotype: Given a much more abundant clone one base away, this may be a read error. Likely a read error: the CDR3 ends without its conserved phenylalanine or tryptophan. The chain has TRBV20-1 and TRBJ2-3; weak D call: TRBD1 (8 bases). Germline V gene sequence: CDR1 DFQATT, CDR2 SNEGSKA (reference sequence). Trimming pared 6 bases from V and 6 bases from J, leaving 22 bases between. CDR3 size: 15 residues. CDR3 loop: CSANLRQGRADTQYL. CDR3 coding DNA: TGCAGTGCCAACCTCCGACAGGGGAGGGCGGATACGCAGTATCTT.

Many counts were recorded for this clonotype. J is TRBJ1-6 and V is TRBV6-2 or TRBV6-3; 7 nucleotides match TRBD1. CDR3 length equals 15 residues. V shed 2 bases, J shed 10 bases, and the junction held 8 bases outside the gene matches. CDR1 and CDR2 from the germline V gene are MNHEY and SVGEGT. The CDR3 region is CASSYGQGERSPLHF. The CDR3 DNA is TGTGCCAGCAGTTACGGCCAGGGGGAACGGTCACCCCTCCACTTT.

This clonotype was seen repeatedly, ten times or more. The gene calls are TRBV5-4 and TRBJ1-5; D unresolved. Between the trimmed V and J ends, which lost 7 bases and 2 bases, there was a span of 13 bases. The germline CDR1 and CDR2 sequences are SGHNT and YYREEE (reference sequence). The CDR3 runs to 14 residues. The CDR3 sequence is CASSLAGRNQPQHF. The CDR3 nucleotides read TGTGCCAGCTCCCTCGCCGGGCGCAATCAGCCCCAGCATTTT.

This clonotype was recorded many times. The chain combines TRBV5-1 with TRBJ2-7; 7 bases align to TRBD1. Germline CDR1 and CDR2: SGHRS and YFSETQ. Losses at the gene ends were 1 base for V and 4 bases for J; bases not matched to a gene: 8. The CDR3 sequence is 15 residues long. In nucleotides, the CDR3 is TGCGCCAGCAGCTTGTCATCGGGCAGGGGGTACGAGCAGTACTTC. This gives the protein CASSLSSGRGYEQYF.

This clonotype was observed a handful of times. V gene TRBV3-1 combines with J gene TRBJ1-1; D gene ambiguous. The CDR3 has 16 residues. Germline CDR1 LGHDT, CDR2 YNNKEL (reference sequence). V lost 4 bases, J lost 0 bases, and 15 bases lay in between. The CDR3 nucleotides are TGTGCCAGCAGCCCCGGGGTTAAAATAATGAACACTGAAGCTTTCTTT. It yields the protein CASSPGVKIMNTEAFF.